This entry lists 16 T cell receptor beta chains sequenced from one sample in a study of T cells in Graves' hyperthyroidism and ophthalmopathy. Amplification of TCR beta CDR3 regions used RNA as the template. Carried out on the TCR CDR3, a first-round RT-PCR used the HTBI primer set. TCRdb used MiXCR to reprocess the multiplex PCR reads, holding one entry per CDR3 protein. The sample records about 520,000 distinct CDR3 sequences, roughly 20% being singletons. Sequencing was carried out using blood. The receptors here all came from a man aged 18-30 years with Graves' hyperthyroidism.

V gene TRBV28 combines with J gene TRBJ2-7; 11 bases are a match to TRBD2. The germline V gene has CDR1 MDHEN and CDR2 SYDVKM. Trimming took 2 bases from V and 2 from J; bases not matched to a gene: 14. This CDR3 region has 19 residues. The CDR3 sequence is CASSLDLWGTSGRTYEQYF. DNA of the CDR3: TGTGCCAGCAGTTTAGATCTTTGGGGTACTAGCGGGAGAACCTACGAGCAGTACTTC.

The sample holds many counts of this clonotype. The J gene is TRBJ1-1, the V gene TRBV11-3, with D possibly matching TRBD1 (5 bases). V lost 0 bases and J lost 4, with 9 bases in between. This CDR3 has 14 amino acids. Germline V gene data show CDR1 as SGHNT and CDR2 as YENEEA. CDR3 region: CASSLDEGSTEAFF. The CDR3 region has the DNA TGTGCCAGCAGCTTAGATGAGGGGAGCACTGAAGCTTTCTTT. Looking up the rest from reference TRBV11-3 and TRBJ1-1 gives the full variable domain: EAGVVQSPRYKIIEKKQPVAFWCNPISGHNTLYWYLQNLGQGPELLIRYENEEAVDDSQLPKDRFSAERLKGVDSTLKIQPAELGDSAVYLCASSLDEGSTEAFFGQGTRLTVV.

The chain recombines TRBV29-1 with TRBJ2-7; D unclear. This CDR3 has 12 amino acids. Germline V gives CDR1 SQVTM, CDR2 ANQGSEA. CDR3 sequence: CNFLETGYEQYF. The CDR3 coding sequence is TGCAACTTTCTGGAGACTGGCTACGAGCAGTACTTC.

This clonotype was detected a few times. The chain combines TRBV11-1 with TRBJ2-2; 11 bases are shared with TRBD2. This CDR3 spans 16 amino acids. J gave up 7 bases and V 4 bases, and 8 bases lay outside the gene matches. Germline CDR1 reads SGHAT; CDR2 reads FQDESV (reference sequence). CDR3 nucleotides: TGTGCCAGCAGCTCGACTAGCGGGGCGCGTGGCGGGGAGCTGTTTTTT. It encodes CASSSTSGARGGELFF.

The sample holds many counts of this clonotype. A much larger clonotype is one base distant, so this may be a read error. The chain uses TRBV6-2 or TRBV6-3 and TRBJ2-5, with 7 positions matching TRBD1. The CDR3 extends over 13 amino acids. CDR1 is MNHEY and CDR2 is SVGEGT in the germline V gene. V lost 4 bases, J lost 4 bases, and 3 bases stayed unmatched. The CDR3 DNA reads TGTGCCAGCAGTTTTACAGGGGTAGAGACCCAGTACTTC. Its translation is CASSFTGVETQYF.

This clonotype was counted at least ten times. The J gene is TRBJ1-2, the V gene TRBV6-5; TRBD1 aligns across 8 bases. Germline CDR1 MNHEY, CDR2 SVGAGI. The ends lost 4 bases at V and 3 bases at J; junction bases unmatched: 4. This CDR3 has 14 amino acids. CDR3 DNA sequence: TGTGCCAGCAGTTTGGACAGGGCGGACTATGGCTACACCTTC. This encodes CASSLDRADYGYTF.

This clonotype showed up many times. This chain joins TRBV11-2 and TRBJ1-1; perhaps TRBD1 as D (6 bases). The CDR3 has 15 residues. Trimming took 4 bases from V and 4 from J, leaving 16 bases between them. In germline, CDR1 is SGHAT, CDR2 FQNNGV. The chain's CDR3 is CASSSRDRKRTEAFF. DNA for the CDR3: TGTGCCAGCAGCTCGCGAGACAGGAAGCGCACTGAAGCTTTCTTT.

This clonotype was seen repeatedly, ten times or more. J is TRBJ1-3 and V is TRBV11-2, with 8 bases identical to TRBD1. Germline loops: CDR1 SGHAT, CDR2 FQNNGV. This CDR3 comprises 15 residues. J was trimmed by 2 bases and V by 4 bases; bases with no gene match: 4. In DNA, the CDR3 is TGTGCCAGCAGCTCCCACAGGGGGACTGGAAACACCATATATTTT. It codes for CASSSHRGTGNTIYF.

This clonotype was picked up many times. This chain links TRBV7-8 with TRBJ1-2, with D unresolved. V was cut by 1 base and J by 0 bases, with 6 bases left in between. This CDR3 region has 14 residues. Germline V gene sequence: CDR1 SGHVS, CDR2 FQNEAQ. The DNA of the CDR3 is TGTGCCAGCAGCTTAGGGGTTTCTAACTATGGCTACACCTTC. Amino acids: CASSLGVSNYGYTF.

Only a few counts were recorded for this clonotype. The chain is built from TRBV6-1 and TRBJ1-5; 8 nucleotides align to TRBD1. Trimming cost V 5 bases and J 6 bases; bases outside gene matches: 12. The CDR3 sequence is 16 residues long. Germline loops: CDR1 MNHNS, CDR2 SASEGT. The CDR3 DNA reads as TGTGCCAGCAGTCGAGGGGGCAGGGGGCTCGGTCAGCCCCAGCATTTT. Translation: CASSRGGRGLGQPQHF.

V and J are TRBV4-1 and TRBJ2-7, with D maybe TRBD2 (6 bases). The CDR3 is 15 residues long. Germline V gene lookup returns CDR1 MGHRA and CDR2 YSYEKL. The ends were cut back, 3 bases at V and 2 bases at J, with 14 bases in the middle. The CDR3 region has the DNA TGCGCCAGCAGCCACCCTCCCGGAGGGACCTACGAGCAGTACTTC. This codes for CASSHPPGGTYEQYF.

Turning to this clonotype: A single base separates this from a much larger clone, so it may be a read error. This chain uses TRBV4-2 with TRBJ1-1; maybe TRBD1 (6 bases). This CDR3 region has 15 residues. Germline CDR1 is LGHNA and CDR2 is YNFKEQ. The CDR3 region is CASSQDQAGDTGAFF. DNA of the CDR3: TGTGCCAGCAGCCAAGATCAAGCGGGGGACACTGGAGCTTTCTTT.

This clonotype was picked up many times. The genes are TRBV28 and TRBJ1-2, with TRBD1 as a possible D gene (6 bases). Germline V gives CDR1 MDHEN, CDR2 SYDVKM. V lost 3 bases and J 5 bases, leaving 19 bases between the germline ends. The CDR3 extends over 16 amino acids. This CDR3 is CASSFGTDEGVYGYTF. The CDR3 DNA sequence: TGTGCCAGCAGTTTCGGAACGGACGAGGGGGTTTATGGCTACACCTTC.

This clonotype has ten or more counts. This sequence joins TRBV19 and TRBJ1-1; the D gene is possibly TRBD1 (5 bases). Trimming left V 3 bases short and J 7 bases short, with 21 bases between. Germline values: CDR1 LNHDA, CDR2 SQIVND (reference sequence). The length of the CDR3 is 16 residues. CDR3 nucleotide sequence: TGTGCCAGTAGTATTCTTCAGGGATTAGGTAAGGATGAAGCTTTCTTT. It yields the protein CASSILQGLGKDEAFF.

The chain is built from TRBV6-5 and TRBJ2-5, with D possibly matching TRBD1 (6 bases). The CDR3 is 14 residues long. Germline assignment: CDR1 MNHEY and CDR2 SVGAGI. The V and J ends lost 1 base and 3 bases respectively, with 9 bases between them. Here the CDR3 DNA reads TGTGCCAGCAGTTACTTGGCAGGGGAAGAGACCCAGTACTTC. It is translated as CASSYLAGEETQYF.

This clonotype appeared many times. This chain uses TRBV30 with TRBJ2-7; TRBD1 matches at 7 bases. Germline V gene sequence: CDR1 GTSNPN, CDR2 SVGIG (reference sequence). CDR3 length: 16 amino acids. Unmatched junction bases numbered 12, after V lost 4 bases and J lost 0 bases. The CDR3 DNA reads as TGTGCCTGGACTCGACAGGGTCTTACTGGCTCCTACGAGCAGTACTTC. Its translation: CAWTRQGLTGSYEQYF.